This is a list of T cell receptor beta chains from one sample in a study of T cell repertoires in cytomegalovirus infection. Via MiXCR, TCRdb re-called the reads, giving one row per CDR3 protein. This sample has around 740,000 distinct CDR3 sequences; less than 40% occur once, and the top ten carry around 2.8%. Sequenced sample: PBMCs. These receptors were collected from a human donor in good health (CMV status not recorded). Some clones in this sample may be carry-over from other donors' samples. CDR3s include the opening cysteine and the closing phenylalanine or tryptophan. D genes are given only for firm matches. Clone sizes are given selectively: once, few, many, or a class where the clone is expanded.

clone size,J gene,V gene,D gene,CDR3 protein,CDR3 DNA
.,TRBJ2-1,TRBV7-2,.,CASSLGQGHNEQFF,TGTGCCAGCAGCTTAGGGCAGGGCCACAATGAGCAGTTCTTC
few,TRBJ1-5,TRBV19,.,CASSIVDGNNQPQHF,TGTGCCAGTAGTATAGTGGACGGAAACAATCAGCCCCAGCATTTT
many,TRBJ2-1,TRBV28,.,CASSFGYSYNEQFF,TGTGCCAGCAGTTTCGGGTACTCCTACAATGAGCAGTTCTTC
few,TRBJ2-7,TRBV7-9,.,CASSQVRGTYEQYF,TGTGCCAGCAGCCAAGTGAGGGGAACCTACGAGCAGTACTTC
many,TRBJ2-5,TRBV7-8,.,CASSFRRFQQETQYF,TGTGCCAGCAGCTTTCGAAGATTCCAACAAGAGACCCAGTACTTC
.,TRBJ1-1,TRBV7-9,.,CASSLAFAGEAFF,TGTGCCAGCAGCTTAGCGTTTGCGGGTGAAGCTTTCTTT
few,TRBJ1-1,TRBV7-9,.,CASSSQVLNTEAFF,TGTGCCAGCAGCTCACAGGTACTGAACACTGAAGCTTTCTTT
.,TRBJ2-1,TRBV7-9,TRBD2,CASSSGELAGRSNEQFF,TGTGCCAGCAGCTCAGGAGAACTAGCGGGGAGATCCAATGAGCAGTTCTTC
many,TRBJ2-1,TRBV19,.,CASKKGRVLTYNEQFF,TGTGCCAGTAAGAAGGGGCGCGTCCTTACCTACAATGAGCAGTTCTTC
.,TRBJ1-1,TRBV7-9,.,CASILRELINTEAFF,TGTGCCAGCATCTTAAGGGAACTCATTAACACTGAAGCTTTCTTT
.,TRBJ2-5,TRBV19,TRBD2,CASIIFSGGAFETQYF,TGTGCCAGTATTATATTCAGCGGGGGGGCTTTTGAGACCCAGTACTTC
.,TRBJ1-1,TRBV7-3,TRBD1,CASSLTGAPSGTEAFF,TGTGCCAGCAGTTTAACAGGGGCCCCCAGTGGCACTGAAGCTTTCTTT
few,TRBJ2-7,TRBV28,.,CATLETGPAYEQYF,TGTGCCACCTTGGAGACGGGTCCCGCCTACGAGCAGTACTTC
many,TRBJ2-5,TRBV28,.,CASSLRHTETQYF,TGTGCCAGCAGTTTAAGACATACAGAGACCCAGTACTTC
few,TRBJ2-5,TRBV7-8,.,CASTPKETQYF,TGTGCCAGCACGCCCAAAGAGACCCAGTACTTC
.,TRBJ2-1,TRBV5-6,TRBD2,CASSNGLAGGQYNEQFF,TGTGCCAGCAGCAACGGACTAGCGGGAGGGCAGTACAATGAGCAGTTCTTC
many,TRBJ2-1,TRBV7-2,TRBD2,CASSLGLAGAGGSYNEQFF,TGTGCCAGCAGCTTAGGACTAGCGGGCGCCGGCGGCTCCTACAATGAGCAGTTCTTC
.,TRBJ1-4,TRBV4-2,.,CASSQDPKNEKLFF,TGTGCCAGCAGCCAAGACCCGAAAAATGAAAAACTGTTTTTT
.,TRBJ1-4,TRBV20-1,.,CSARGYHGPNEKLFF,TGCAGTGCTAGAGGTTATCATGGACCAAATGAAAAACTGTTTTTT
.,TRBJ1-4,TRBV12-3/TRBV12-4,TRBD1,CASRPGQGWNNEKLFF,TGTGCCAGCAGACCAGGACAGGGGTGGAATAATGAAAAACTGTTTTTT
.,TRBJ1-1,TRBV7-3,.,CASSSGGLAFF,TGTGCCAGCAGCTCGGGAGGTCTGGCTTTCTTT
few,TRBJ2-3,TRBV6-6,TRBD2,CASIRSASGSLSADTQYF,TGTGCCAGCATTAGGTCGGCTAGCGGGAGTTTGAGCGCAGATACGCAGTATTTT
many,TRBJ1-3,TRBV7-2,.,CASSLEHVSNSGNTIYF,TGTGCCAGCAGCTTAGAGCACGTATCGAACTCTGGAAACACCATATATTTT
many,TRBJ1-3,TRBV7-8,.,CASSLTGTELGNTIYF,TGTGCCAGCAGCTTGACAGGAACGGAACTTGGAAACACCATATATTTT
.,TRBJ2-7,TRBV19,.,CASMAGSDASYEQYF,TGTGCCAGTATGGCCGGATCCGACGCCTCCTACGAGCAGTACTTC
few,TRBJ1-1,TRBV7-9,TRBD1,CASGQGGTEAFF,TGTGCCAGCGGACAGGGAGGGACTGAAGCTTTCTTT
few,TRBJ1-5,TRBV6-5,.,CASSSGPARQPQHF,TGTGCCAGCAGTTCGGGCCCCGCGCGGCAGCCCCAGCATTTT
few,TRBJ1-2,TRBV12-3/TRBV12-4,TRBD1,CASTKQGAPIDGYTF,TGTGCCAGCACCAAACAGGGGGCACCTATTGATGGCTACACCTTC
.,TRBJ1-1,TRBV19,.,CASSIVGVGTEAFF,TGTGCCAGTAGTATAGTAGGGGTGGGCACTGAAGCTTTCTTT
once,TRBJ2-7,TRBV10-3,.,CAISGTGRAYEQYF,TGTGCCATCAGTGGAACGGGCAGAGCGTACGAGCAGTACTTC
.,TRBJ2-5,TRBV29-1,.,CSVVGVMGRVKETQYF,TGCAGCGTTGTGGGGGTCATGGGGCGCGTTAAGGAGACCCAGTACTTC
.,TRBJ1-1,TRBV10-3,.,CAISEIQGRNTEAFF,TGTGCCATCAGTGAAATACAGGGTAGGAACACTGAAGCTTTCTTT
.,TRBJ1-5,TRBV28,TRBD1,CASSTHRNTGGDQPQHF,TGTGCCAGCAGTACCCACCGAAACACAGGGGGCGATCAGCCCCAGCATTTT
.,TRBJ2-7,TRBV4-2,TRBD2,CASSQALAGNLYEQYF,TGTGCCAGCAGCCAAGCTCTAGCGGGTAACCTATACGAGCAGTACTTC
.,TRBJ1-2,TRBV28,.,CASSFGGEDTF,TGTGCCAGCAGTTTTGGGGGGGAGGACACCTTC
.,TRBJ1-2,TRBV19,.,CASRPPDRLIFNYGYTF,TGTGCCAGTAGACCGCCCGACAGGTTAATATTTAACTATGGCTACACCTTC
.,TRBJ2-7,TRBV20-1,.,CSAKGRGSYEQYF,TGCAGTGCGAAGGGGCGAGGTTCCTACGAGCAGTACTTC
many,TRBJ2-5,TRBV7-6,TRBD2,CASSSRLAGVETQYF,TGTGCTAGCAGCTCCAGACTAGCGGGGGTAGAGACCCAGTACTTC
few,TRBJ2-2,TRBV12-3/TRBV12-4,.,CASSFFRELFF,TGTGCCAGCAGTTTCTTTAGGGAGCTGTTTTTT
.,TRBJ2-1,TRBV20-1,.,CSASGTFNEQFF,TGCAGTGCTAGTGGGACTTTCAATGAGCAGTTCTTC
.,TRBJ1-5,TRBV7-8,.,CASSGRTENQPQHF,TGTGCCAGCAGCGGTCGGACAGAGAATCAGCCCCAGCATTTT
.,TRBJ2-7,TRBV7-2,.,CASRNEGYEQYF,TGTGCCAGCAGGAACGAGGGGTACGAGCAGTACTTC
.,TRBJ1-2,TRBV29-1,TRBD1,CSVSGTGGNGYTF,TGCAGCGTCTCAGGGACAGGAGGGAATGGCTACACCTTC
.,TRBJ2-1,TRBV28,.,CASSETTGSSYNEQFF,TGTGCCAGCAGTGAAACGACAGGCAGCTCCTACAATGAGCAGTTCTTC
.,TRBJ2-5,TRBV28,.,CATTTLGKETQYF,TGTGCCACTACGACCTTGGGGAAGGAGACCCAGTACTTC
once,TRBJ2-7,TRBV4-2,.,CASSQVAGAAHEQYF,TGTGCCAGCAGCCAAGTGGCAGGGGCAGCCCACGAGCAGTACTTC
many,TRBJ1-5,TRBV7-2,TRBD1,CASSLIGGQGRSQPQHF,TGTGCCAGCAGCTTAATCGGTGGACAGGGGAGGTCTCAGCCCCAGCATTTT
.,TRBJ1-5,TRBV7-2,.,CASSPGGDPQHF,TGTGCCAGCAGTCCTGGCGGAGATCCCCAGCATTTT
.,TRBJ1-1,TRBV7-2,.,CASSLLHLGVDTEAFF,TGTGCCAGCAGCTTATTGCACCTGGGGGTAGATACTGAAGCTTTCTTT
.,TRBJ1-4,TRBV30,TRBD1,CAWSGQGGQEKLFF,TGTGCCTGGAGTGGACAGGGGGGCCAAGAAAAACTGTTTTTT